A selection of T cell receptor beta chains follows, all from one sample in a study of OX40 agonist ivuxolimab in advanced cancers. This table comes from immunoSEQ multiplex PCR, and its TCRdb copy is limited to in-frame clones, with some not included. Of around 26,000 clones listed, about 86% are singletons. The source material was CD4+ or CD8+ T cells sorted from blood, sampled in a trial of the OX40 agonist ivuxolimab. The receptor source for this set is an adult with an advanced solid tumor such as melanoma, head and neck, liver or kidney cancer. Both conserved end residues are part of each CDR3. Each record gives: V gene, J gene, clone size, D gene, CDR3 DNA, CDR3 protein. The D gene is left open where the match is weak. The size of a clone is reported for some rows only, either as once, few or many, or as a class for expanded clones.

TRBV6-5,TRBJ2-2,NA,TRBD1,TGTGCCAGCAAATCAGGGGGCACCGGGGAGCTGTTTTTT,CASKSGGTGELFF
TRBV7-3,TRBJ1-3,NA,NA,TGTGCCAGCACCTTTAACCGGGGCAGCGGAAACACCATATATTTT,CASTFNRGSGNTIYF
TRBV6-5,TRBJ1-2,NA,NA,TGTGCCAGCAGTTCGCAGGGAAATGGCTACACCTTC,CASSSQGNGYTF
TRBV5-1,TRBJ2-5,NA,NA,TGCGCCAGCAGCTTGGCAGGCGGAGAAGAGACCCAGTACTTC,CASSLAGGEETQYF
TRBV7-3,TRBJ1-2,NA,NA,TGTGCCAGCAGCTTAACCGGGGCGCCGGATGGCTACACCTTC,CASSLTGAPDGYTF
TRBV7-9,TRBJ1-1,once,NA,TGTGCCAGCAGCTTATCGCTTGGGGGCACTGAAGCTTTCTTT,CASSLSLGGTEAFF
TRBV27,TRBJ2-1,NA,TRBD2,TGTGCCAGCACCACCCCTAGCGGGGGGGAAGAGCAGTTCTTC,CASTTPSGGEEQFF
TRBV27,TRBJ2-1,NA,NA,TGTGCCAGCAGTTTAGCCCGGGTAAATGAGCAGTTCTTC,CASSLARVNEQFF
TRBV19,TRBJ1-2,NA,NA,TGTGCCAGTACCGTGGGACGGTACTATGGCTACACCTTC,CASTVGRYYGYTF
TRBV6-4,TRBJ2-1,few,TRBD2,TGTGCCAGCAGTGACTCGACTAGCGGGAGGGAGTGGGGTGAGCAGTTCTTC,CASSDSTSGREWGEQFF
TRBV19,TRBJ2-7,NA,TRBD2,TGTGCCAGTAGTGATACGGGAGGGCCGTACGAGCAGTACTTC,CASSDTGGPYEQYF
TRBV13,TRBJ2-7,NA,TRBD1,TGTGCCAGCAGCCCCGGGACAGTCTACGAGCAGTACTTC,CASSPGTVYEQYF
TRBV6-5,TRBJ2-1,few,NA,TGTGCCAGCACTATGCAGTTCTTC,CASTMQFF
TRBV2,TRBJ2-2,NA,NA,TGTGCCAGCAGCATAGCGATGAACACCGGGGAGCTGTTTTTT,CASSIAMNTGELFF
TRBV4-1,TRBJ1-5,NA,NA,TGCGCCAGCAGCCAAGCTCAGGGGCAGAATCAGCCCCAGCATTTT,CASSQAQGQNQPQHF
TRBV11-2,TRBJ2-1,NA,NA,TGTGCCAGCAGCTTAGGGACTGGGAATGAGCAGTTCTTC,CASSLGTGNEQFF
TRBV7-8,TRBJ1-2,NA,NA,TGTGCCAGCAGCGCCTCGAGCAGGGGTGGCTACACCTTC,CASSASSRGGYTF
TRBV7-6,TRBJ2-7,once,NA,TGTGCCAGCGGGGAAACGGGGGGCGCGTACGAGCAGTACTTC,CASGETGGAYEQYF
TRBV27,TRBJ2-7,NA,TRBD1,TGTGCCAGCAGTCCCGGGACAGGGGTCGAGCAGTACTTC,CASSPGTGVEQYF
TRBV9,TRBJ1-1,NA,NA,TGTGCCAGCAGCGTCTCGGGACACATGAACACTGAAGCTTTCTTT,CASSVSGHMNTEAFF
TRBV7-8,TRBJ2-2,medium-sized,NA,TGTGCCAGCAGCTTCCGGGACCCGGAGCTGTTTTTT,CASSFRDPELFF
TRBV11-2,TRBJ2-5,NA,NA,TGTGCCAGCAGCTTAGGGCTGGGTGAGACCCAGTACTTC,CASSLGLGETQYF
TRBV10-1,TRBJ2-1,NA,NA,TGCGCCAGCAGTGATTCTTTCCACGGCGACAATGAGCAGTTCTTC,CASSDSFHGDNEQFF
TRBV4-2,TRBJ2-4,NA,TRBD1,TGTGCCAGCAGCCTGCGACCGGACAGGGATCTAGCCAAAAACATTCAGTACTTC,CASSLRPDRDLAKNIQYF
TRBV29-1,TRBJ1-2,NA,NA,TGCAGCGTTGCCGACCCCACTGTGGGTGGCTACACCTTC,CSVADPTVGGYTF
TRBV30,TRBJ1-3,NA,NA,TGTGCCTGGGGACCCGGAAACACCATATATTTT,CAWGPGNTIYF
TRBV7-9,TRBJ2-5,NA,TRBD2,TGTGCCAGCAGCGGGCCAACTAGCGTCCAAGAGACCCAGTACTTC,CASSGPTSVQETQYF
TRBV11-1,TRBJ2-1,NA,NA,TGTGCCAGCAGCTTAAGAGGTCTGGGGGCCGGAAATGAGCAGTTCTTC,CASSLRGLGAGNEQFF
TRBV15,TRBJ2-2,NA,NA,TGTGCCACCAGCAGAGCCAGGGGGGACACCGGGGAGCTGTTTTTT,CATSRARGDTGELFF
TRBV30,TRBJ1-2,NA,NA,TGTGCCTGGACGCTAAAAACCGAGATTGATGGCTACACCTTC,CAWTLKTEIDGYTF
TRBV19,TRBJ1-5,NA,NA,TGTGCCAGTAGTATGGGGGCAAGCAATCAGCCCCAGCATTTT,CASSMGASNQPQHF
TRBV19,TRBJ2-7,NA,NA,TGTGCCAGTAGTTCGAACAGGGCCACCGAGCAGTACTTC,CASSSNRATEQYF
TRBV5-1,TRBJ2-3,NA,TRBD2,TGCGCCAGCAGGATAGCGGGGTACACAGATACGCAGTATTTT,CASRIAGYTDTQYF
TRBV7-3,TRBJ2-3,NA,NA,TGTGCCAGCAGCTTAAGCTTTCCTAGTTTAGCAGATACGCAGTATTTT,CASSLSFPSLADTQYF
TRBV29-1,TRBJ1-3,NA,NA,TGCAGCGTTGAAGACCCTGGAAACACCATATATTTT,CSVEDPGNTIYF
TRBV11-3,TRBJ2-7,NA,NA,TGTGCCAGCACCCCGATGGGGGGTAGCTCCTACGAGCAGTACTTC,CASTPMGGSSYEQYF
TRBV6-1,TRBJ1-2,NA,NA,TGTGCCAGCAGTGAAGCGCTTCTCGAGGACTACACCTTC,CASSEALLEDYTF
TRBV7-9,TRBJ1-1,once,NA,TGTGCCAGCACGCCAGCCAGTGAAGCTTTCTTT,CASTPASEAFF
TRBV10-3,TRBJ2-7,NA,NA,TGTGCCATCAGTGGCGGCGATTTGTACGAGCAGTACTTC,CAISGGDLYEQYF
TRBV28,TRBJ2-7,NA,NA,TGTGCCAGCAGTCCTACTAGCTACGAGCAGTACTTC,CASSPTSYEQYF
TRBV9,TRBJ2-1,NA,TRBD2,TGTGCCAGCAATGGCGGGGGGAGCTCCTACAATGAGCAGTTCTTC,CASNGGGSSYNEQFF
TRBV9,TRBJ2-7,NA,NA,TGTGCCAGCAGCACTGGACAGTCCTCGTCCTACGAGCAGTACTTC,CASSTGQSSSYEQYF
TRBV11-2,TRBJ2-1,NA,TRBD2,TGTGCCAGCAGCCCGTTTAGCGGGGGGGCCTACAATGAGCAGTTCTTC,CASSPFSGGAYNEQFF
TRBV5-5,TRBJ2-7,NA,NA,TGTGCCAGCAGCTTGGAGGCAGGAGTACACGAGCAGTACTTC,CASSLEAGVHEQYF
TRBV27,TRBJ1-2,NA,TRBD1,TGTGCCAGCAGTCCGGGACAGGGGTCGTGGGGCTACACCTTC,CASSPGQGSWGYTF
TRBV28,TRBJ1-2,NA,NA,TGTGCCAGCGGGGGAAACTATGGCTACACCTTC,CASGGNYGYTF
TRBV28,TRBJ2-1,NA,TRBD2,TGTGCCAGCAGGTGGACTAGCGGGAGCTTGGATGAGCAGTTCTTC,CASRWTSGSLDEQFF
TRBV27,TRBJ2-1,NA,TRBD2,TGTGCCAGCAGGTCCGGGCGCGGGAGGTTTGGTGAGCAGTTCTTC,CASRSGRGRFGEQFF
TRBV30,TRBJ1-4,NA,NA,TGTGCCTGGGGGCTAGGGCCTAATGAAAAACTGTTTTTT,CAWGLGPNEKLFF
TRBV9,TRBJ2-1,NA,NA,TGTGCCAGCAGCCCTCCGAGCTCCTACAATGAGCAGTTCTTC,CASSPPSSYNEQFF
TRBV10-3,TRBJ2-5,NA,TRBD2,TGTGCCATCAGTGAAGGTAGCGGGGGGTTCCAAGAGACCCAGTACTTC,CAISEGSGGFQETQYF